This TCR beta chain was recorded in a study of blood T cell repertoires in COVID-19. Background on the study: Samples of COVID-19 (acute and convalescent) were obtained from the United States, Italy and Spain.

Here immunoSEQ multiplex PCR was the method, and the copy in TCRdb shows in-frame clones only, minus some. Of approximately 290,000 clones listed, nearly 90% are singletons. The V gene end was trimmed by 2 bases and the J gene end by 9 bases; junction bases not matched to a gene: 8. The germline gives CDR1 SGHRS, CDR2 YFSETQ. The CDR3 is 14 residues long. This receptor was taken from a woman under 30 with acute COVID-19. The J gene is TRBJ2-1, the V gene TRBV5-1; 7 nucleotides match TRBD1. The sample consisted of PBMCs or T cells enriched from blood (not recorded which). The CDR3 DNA reads as TGCGCCAGCAGCTTAGGACAGGTAGTGTCTGAGCAGTTCTTC. Translation gives CASSLGQVVSEQFF.